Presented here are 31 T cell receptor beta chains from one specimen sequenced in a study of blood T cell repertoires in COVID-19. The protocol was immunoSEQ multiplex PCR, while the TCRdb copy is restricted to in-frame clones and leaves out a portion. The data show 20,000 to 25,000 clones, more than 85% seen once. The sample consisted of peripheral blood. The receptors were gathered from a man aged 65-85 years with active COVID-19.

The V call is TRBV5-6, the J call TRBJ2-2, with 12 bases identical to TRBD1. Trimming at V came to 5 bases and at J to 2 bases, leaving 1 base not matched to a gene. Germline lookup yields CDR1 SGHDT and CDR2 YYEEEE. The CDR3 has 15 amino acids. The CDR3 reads CASRGQGANTGELFF. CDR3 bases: TGTGCCAGCAGGGGACAGGGGGCCAACACCGGGGAGCTGTTTTTT.

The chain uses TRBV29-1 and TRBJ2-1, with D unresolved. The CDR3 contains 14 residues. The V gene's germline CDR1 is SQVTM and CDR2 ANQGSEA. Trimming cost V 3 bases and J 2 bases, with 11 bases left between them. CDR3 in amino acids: CSVDSSYAYNEQFF. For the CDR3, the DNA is TGCAGCGTTGACTCCTCGTATGCCTACAATGAGCAGTTCTTC.

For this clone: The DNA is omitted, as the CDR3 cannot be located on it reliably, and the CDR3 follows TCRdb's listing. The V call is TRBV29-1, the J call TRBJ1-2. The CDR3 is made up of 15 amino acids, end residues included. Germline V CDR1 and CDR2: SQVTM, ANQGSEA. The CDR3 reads CSEVFFGEHNYGYTF.

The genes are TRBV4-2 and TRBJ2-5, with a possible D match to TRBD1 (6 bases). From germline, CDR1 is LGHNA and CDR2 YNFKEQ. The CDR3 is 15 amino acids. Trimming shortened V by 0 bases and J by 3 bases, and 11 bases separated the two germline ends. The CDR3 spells CASSQEGAGEETQYF. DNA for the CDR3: TGTGCCAGCAGCCAAGAAGGAGCAGGGGAAGAGACCCAGTACTTC.

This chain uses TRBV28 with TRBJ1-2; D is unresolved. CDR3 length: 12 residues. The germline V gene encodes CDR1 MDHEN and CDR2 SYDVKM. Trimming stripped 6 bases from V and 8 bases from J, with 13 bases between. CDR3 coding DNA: TGTGCCAGCAGCCTGGAGAGAAGGGGCTACACCTTC. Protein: CASSLERRGYTF.

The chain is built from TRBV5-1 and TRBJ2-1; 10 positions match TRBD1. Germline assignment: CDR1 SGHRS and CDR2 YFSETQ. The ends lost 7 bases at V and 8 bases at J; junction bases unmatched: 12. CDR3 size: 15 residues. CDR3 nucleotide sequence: TGCGCCAGCGAACGTGGGACAGGGGAGGTGGATGAGCAGTTCTTC. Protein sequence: CASERGTGEVDEQFF.

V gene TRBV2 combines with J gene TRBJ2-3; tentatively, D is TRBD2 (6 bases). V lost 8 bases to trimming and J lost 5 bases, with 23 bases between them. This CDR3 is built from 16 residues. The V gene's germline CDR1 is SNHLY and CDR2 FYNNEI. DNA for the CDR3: TGTGCCAGCGGCGGGGTCTACGGGGGTGAGGGAGATACGCAGTATTTT. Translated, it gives CASGGVYGGEGDTQYF.

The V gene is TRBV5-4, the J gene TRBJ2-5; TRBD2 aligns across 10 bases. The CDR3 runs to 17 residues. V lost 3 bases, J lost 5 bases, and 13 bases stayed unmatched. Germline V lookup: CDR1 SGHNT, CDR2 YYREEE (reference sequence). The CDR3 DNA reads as TGTGCCAGCAGCTGGGGGCCAGCGGGAGGGCCTGGGGAGACCCAGTACTTC. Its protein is CASSWGPAGGPGETQYF.

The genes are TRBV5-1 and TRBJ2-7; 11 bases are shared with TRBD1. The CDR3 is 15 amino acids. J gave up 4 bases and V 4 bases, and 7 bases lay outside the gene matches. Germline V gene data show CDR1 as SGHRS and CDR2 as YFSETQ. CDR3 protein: CASSDGTGGPYEQYF. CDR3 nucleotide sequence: TGCGCCAGCAGCGATGGGACAGGGGGACCTTACGAGCAGTACTTC.

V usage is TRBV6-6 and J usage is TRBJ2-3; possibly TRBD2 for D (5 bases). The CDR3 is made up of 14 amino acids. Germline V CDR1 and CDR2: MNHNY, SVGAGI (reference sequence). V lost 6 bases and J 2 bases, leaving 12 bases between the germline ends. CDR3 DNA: TGTGCCAGCAGCCCCAGACTACCCACAGATACGCAGTATTTT. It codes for CASSPRLPTDTQYF.

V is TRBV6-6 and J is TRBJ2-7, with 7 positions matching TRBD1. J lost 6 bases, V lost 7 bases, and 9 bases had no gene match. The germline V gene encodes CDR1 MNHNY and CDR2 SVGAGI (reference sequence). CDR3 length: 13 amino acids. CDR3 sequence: CASTPTGPGEQYF. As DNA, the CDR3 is TGTGCCAGCACCCCGACAGGGCCGGGCGAGCAGTACTTC.

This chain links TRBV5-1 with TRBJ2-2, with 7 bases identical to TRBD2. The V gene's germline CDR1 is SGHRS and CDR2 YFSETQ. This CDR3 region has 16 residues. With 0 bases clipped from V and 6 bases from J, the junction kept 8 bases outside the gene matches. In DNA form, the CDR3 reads TGCGCCAGCAGCTTGGAGTGGGGGAGGGCCCCCGGGGAGCTGTTTTTT. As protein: CASSLEWGRAPGELFF.

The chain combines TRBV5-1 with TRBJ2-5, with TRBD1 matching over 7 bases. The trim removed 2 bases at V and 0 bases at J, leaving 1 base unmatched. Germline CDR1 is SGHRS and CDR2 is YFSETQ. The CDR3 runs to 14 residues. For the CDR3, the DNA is TGCGCCAGCAGCTTACAGGGGTACCAAGAGACCCAGTACTTC. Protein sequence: CASSLQGYQETQYF.

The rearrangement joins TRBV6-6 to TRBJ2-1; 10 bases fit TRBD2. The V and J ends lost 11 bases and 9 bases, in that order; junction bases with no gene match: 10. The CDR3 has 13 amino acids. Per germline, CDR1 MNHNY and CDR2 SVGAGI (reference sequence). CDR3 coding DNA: TGTGCCGGATATAGCGGGGGGCGCGGTGAGCAGTTCTTC. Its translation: CAGYSGGRGEQFF.

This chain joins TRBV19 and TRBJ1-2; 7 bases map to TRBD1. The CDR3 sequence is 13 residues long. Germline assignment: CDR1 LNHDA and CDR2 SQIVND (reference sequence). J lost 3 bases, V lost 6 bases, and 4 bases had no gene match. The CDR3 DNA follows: TGTGCCAGTAGAAGGGACAGCCACTATGGCTACACCTTC. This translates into CASRRDSHYGYTF. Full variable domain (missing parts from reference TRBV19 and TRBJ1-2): DGGITQSPKYLFRKEGQNVTLSCEQNLNHDAMYWYRQDPGQGLRLIYYSQIVNDFQKGDIAEGYSVSREKKESFPLTVTSAQKNPTAFYLCASRRDSHYGYTFGSGTRLTVV.

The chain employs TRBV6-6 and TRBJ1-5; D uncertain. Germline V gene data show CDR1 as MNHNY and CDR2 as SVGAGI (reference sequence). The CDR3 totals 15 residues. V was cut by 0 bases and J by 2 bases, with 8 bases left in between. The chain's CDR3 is CASSYSVQGNQPQHF. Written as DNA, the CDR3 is TGTGCCAGCAGTTACTCGGTTCAGGGCAATCAGCCCCAGCATTTT.

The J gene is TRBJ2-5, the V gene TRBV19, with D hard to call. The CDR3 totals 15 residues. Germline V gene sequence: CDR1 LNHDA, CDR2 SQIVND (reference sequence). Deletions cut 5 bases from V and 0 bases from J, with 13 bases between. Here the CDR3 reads CASSPTQAYQETQYF. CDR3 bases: TGTGCCAGTAGTCCCACCCAGGCGTACCAAGAGACCCAGTACTTC.

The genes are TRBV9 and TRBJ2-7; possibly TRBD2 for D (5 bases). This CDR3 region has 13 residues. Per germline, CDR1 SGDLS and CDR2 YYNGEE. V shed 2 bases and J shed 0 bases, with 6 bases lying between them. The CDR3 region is CASSVGSSYEQYF. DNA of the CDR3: TGTGCCAGCAGCGTGGGGAGCTCCTACGAGCAGTACTTC.

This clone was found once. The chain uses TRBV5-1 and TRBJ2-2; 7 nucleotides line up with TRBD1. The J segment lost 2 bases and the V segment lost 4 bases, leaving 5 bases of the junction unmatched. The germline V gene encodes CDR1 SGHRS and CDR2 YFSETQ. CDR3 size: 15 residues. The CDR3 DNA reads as TGCGCCAGCAGCCTCAGGGACAGTAACACCGGGGAGCTGTTTTTT. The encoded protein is CASSLRDSNTGELFF. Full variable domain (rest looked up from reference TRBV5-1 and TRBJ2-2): KAGVTQTPRYLIKTRGQQVTLSCSPISGHRSVSWYQQTPGQGLQFLFEYFSETQRNKGNFPGRFSGRQFSNSRSEMNVSTLELGDSALYLCASSLRDSNTGELFFGEGSRLTVL.

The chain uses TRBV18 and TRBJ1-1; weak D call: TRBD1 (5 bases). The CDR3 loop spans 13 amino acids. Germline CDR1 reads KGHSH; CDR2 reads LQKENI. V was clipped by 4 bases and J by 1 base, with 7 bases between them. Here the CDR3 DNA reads TGTGCCAGCTCACGTGGACAGAACACTGAAGCTTTCTTT. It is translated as CASSRGQNTEAFF.

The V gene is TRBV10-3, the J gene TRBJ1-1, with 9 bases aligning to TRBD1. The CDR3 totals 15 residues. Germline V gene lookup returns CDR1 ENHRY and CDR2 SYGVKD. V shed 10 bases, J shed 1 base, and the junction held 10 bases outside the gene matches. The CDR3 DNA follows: TGTGCCACCAAGACAGGGGGGGGGACGAACACTGAAGCTTTCTTT. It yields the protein CATKTGGGTNTEAFF.

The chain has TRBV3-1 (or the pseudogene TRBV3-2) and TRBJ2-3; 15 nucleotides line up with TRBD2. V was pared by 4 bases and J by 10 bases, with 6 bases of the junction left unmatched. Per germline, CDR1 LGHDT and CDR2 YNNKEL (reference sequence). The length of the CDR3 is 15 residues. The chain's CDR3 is CASSPGLAGGPPQYF. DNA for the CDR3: TGTGCCAGCAGCCCAGGACTAGCGGGAGGGCCCCCGCAGTATTTT.

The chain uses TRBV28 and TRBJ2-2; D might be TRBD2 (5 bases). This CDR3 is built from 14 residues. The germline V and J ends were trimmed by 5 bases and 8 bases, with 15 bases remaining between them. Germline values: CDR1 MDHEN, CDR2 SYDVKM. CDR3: CASSPGITGGELFF. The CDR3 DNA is TGTGCCAGCAGTCCGGGGATTACCGGGGGGGAGCTGTTTTTT.

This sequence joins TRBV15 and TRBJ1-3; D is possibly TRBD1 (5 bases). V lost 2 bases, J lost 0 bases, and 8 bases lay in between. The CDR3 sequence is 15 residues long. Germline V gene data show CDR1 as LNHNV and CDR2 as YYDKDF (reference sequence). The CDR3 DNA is TGTGCCACCAGCAGAAGGACATTCTCTGGAAACACCATATATTTT. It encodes CATSRRTFSGNTIYF.

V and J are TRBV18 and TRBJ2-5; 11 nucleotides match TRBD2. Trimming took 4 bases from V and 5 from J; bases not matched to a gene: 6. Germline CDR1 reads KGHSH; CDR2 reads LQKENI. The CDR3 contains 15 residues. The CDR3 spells CASSLTSGNLETQYF. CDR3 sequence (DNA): TGTGCCAGCTCACTGACTAGCGGGAACTTGGAGACCCAGTACTTC.

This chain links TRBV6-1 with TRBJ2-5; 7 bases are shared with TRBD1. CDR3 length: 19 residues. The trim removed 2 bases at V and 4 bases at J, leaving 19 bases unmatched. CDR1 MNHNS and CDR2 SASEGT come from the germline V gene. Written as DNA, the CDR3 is TGTGCCAGCAGTGAACTGACAGGGCCAACCGTCGGTAGTCGAGAGACCCAGTACTTC. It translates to CASSELTGPTVGSRETQYF.

CDR3 in DNA: TGTGCCAGCAGCCTCACCCAGGGTGGTGGCTATGGCTACACCTTC. Its translation is CASSLTQGGGYGYTF. This chain connects TRBV6-2 or TRBV6-3 to TRBJ1-2; a possible D gene is TRBD1 (5 bases). Looked up from germline, CDR1 is MNHEY and CDR2 is SVGEGT. Trimming left V 6 bases short and J 4 bases short, with 18 bases between. This CDR3 has 15 amino acids.

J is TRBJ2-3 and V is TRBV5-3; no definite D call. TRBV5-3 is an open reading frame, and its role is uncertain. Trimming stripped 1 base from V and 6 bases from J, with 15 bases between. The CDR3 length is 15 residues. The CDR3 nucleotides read TGTGCCAGAAGCTTGAACTTACGGTCCGTTGATACGCAGTATTTT. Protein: CARSLNLRSVDTQYF.

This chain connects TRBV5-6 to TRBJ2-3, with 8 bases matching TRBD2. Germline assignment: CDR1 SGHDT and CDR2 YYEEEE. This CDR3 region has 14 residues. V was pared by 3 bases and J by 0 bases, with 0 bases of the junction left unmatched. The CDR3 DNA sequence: TGTGCCAGCAGCTCTAGCGGGAGCACAGATACGCAGTATTTT. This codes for CASSSSGSTDTQYF.

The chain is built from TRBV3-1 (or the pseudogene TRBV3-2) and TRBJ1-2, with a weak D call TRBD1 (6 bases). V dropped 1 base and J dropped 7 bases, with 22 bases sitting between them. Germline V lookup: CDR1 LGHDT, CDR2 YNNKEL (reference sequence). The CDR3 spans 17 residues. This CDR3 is CASSQALRTVPGAGYTF. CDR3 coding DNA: TGTGCCAGCAGCCAAGCCCTCCGGACAGTCCCAGGGGCTGGCTACACCTTC.

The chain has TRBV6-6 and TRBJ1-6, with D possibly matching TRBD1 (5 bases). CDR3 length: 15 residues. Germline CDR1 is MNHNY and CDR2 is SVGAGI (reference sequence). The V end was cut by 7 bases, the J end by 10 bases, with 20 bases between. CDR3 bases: TGTGCCAGCACCACGTCCGACAGCCGCAACTCACCCCTCCACTTT. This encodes CASTTSDSRNSPLHF.